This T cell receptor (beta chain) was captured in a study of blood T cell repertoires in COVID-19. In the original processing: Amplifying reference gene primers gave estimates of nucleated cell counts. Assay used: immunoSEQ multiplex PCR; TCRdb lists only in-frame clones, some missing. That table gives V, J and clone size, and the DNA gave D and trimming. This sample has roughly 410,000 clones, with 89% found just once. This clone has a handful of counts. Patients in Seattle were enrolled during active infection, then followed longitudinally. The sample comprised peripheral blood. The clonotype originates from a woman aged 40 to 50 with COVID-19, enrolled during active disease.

CDR3 region: CASSQADRGRGNTIYF. As DNA, the CDR3 is TGCGCCAGCAGCCAAGCGGACAGGGGAAGAGGAAACACCATATATTTT. The V and J genes are TRBV4-1 and TRBJ1-3; 9 nucleotides align to TRBD1. The germline V gene encodes CDR1 MGHRA and CDR2 YSYEKL. V was clipped by 1 base and J by 4 bases; unmatched bases: 5. The CDR3 runs 16 residues.